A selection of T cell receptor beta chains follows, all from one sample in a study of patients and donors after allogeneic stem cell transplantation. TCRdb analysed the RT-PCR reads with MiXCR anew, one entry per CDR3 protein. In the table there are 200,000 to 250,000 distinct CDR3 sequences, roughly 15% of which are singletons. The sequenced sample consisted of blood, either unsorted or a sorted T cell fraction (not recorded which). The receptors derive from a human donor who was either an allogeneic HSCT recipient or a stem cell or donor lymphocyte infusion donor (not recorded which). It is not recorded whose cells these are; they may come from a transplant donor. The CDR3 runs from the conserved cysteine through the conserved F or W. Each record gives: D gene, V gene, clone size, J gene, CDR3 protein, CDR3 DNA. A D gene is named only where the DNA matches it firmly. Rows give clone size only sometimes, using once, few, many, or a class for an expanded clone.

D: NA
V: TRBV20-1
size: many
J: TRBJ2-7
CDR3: CSASRMDTTYEQYF
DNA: TGCAGTGCTAGCCGAATGGACACAACCTACGAGCAGTACTTC

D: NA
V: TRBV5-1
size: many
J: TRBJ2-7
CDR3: CASSLVTSSHEQYF
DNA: TGCGCCAGCAGCTTGGTCACTAGCAGCCACGAGCAGTACTTC

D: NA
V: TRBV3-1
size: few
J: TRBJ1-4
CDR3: CASSQDVGTKSGELFF
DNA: TGTGCCAGCAGCCAAGATGTCGGGACAAAAAGCGGGGAACTGTTTTTT

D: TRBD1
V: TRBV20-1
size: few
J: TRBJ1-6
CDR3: CSARRRTGVKGSPLHF
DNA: TGCAGTGCTAGAAGACGGACAGGGGTGAAAGGATCACCCCTCCACTTT

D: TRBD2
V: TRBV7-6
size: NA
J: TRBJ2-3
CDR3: CASSLVGASGRATDTQYF
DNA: TGTGCCAGCAGCTTAGTTGGGGCTAGCGGGAGGGCCACAGATACGCAGTATTTT

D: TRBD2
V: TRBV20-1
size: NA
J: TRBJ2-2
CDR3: CSASLAGPTGELFF
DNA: TGCAGTGCTAGCTTAGCGGGCCCAACCGGGGAGCTGTTTTTT

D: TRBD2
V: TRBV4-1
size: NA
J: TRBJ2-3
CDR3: CASSQAAPGTSVPDTQYF
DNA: TGCGCCAGCAGCCAAGCTGCCCCCGGGACTAGCGTGCCAGATACGCAGTATTTT

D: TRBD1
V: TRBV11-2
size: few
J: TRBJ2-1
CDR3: CASSSLKGQGSHEQFF
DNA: TGTGCCAGCAGCTCCTTGAAGGGACAGGGTAGCCATGAGCAGTTCTTC

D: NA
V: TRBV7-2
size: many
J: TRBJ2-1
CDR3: CASSLASAAGEQFF
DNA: TGTGCCAGCAGCTTAGCGTCGGCCGCTGGGGAGCAGTTCTTC

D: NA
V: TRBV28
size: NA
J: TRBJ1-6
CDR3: CASSFLGLNSPLHF
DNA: TGTGCCAGCAGTTTTCTAGGGCTTAATTCACCCCTCCACTTT